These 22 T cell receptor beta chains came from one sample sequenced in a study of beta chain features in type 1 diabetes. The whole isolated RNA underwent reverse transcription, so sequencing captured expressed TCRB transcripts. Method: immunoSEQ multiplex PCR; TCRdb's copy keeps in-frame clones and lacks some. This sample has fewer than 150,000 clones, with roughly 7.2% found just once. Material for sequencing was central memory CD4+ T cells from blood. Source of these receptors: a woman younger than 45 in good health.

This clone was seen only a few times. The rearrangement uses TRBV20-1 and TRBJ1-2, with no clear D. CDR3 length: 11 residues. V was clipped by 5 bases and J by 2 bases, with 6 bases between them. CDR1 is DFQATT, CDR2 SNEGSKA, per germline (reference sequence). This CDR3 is CSAPQNYGYTF. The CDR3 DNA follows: TGCAGTGCTCCCCAGAACTATGGCTACACCTTC.

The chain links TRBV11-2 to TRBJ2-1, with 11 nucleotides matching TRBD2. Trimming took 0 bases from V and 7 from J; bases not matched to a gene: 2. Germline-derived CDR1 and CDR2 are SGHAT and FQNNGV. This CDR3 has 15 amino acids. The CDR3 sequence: CASSLELAGANEQFF. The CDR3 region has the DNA TGTGCCAGCAGCTTAGAACTAGCGGGGGCAAATGAGCAGTTCTTC.

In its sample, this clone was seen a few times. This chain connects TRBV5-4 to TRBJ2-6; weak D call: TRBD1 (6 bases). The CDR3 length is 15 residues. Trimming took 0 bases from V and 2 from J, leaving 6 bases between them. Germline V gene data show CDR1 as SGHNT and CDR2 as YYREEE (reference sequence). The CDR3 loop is CASSLAGAGANVLTF. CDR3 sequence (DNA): TGTGCCAGCAGCTTGGCAGGGGCTGGGGCCAACGTCCTGACTTTC.

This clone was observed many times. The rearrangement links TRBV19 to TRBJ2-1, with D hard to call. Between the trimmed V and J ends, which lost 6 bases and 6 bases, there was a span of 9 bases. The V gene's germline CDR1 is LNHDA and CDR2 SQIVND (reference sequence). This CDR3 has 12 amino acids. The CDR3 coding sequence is TGTGCCAGTAGACCCCCGGGCAATGAGCAGTTCTTC. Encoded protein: CASRPPGNEQFF.

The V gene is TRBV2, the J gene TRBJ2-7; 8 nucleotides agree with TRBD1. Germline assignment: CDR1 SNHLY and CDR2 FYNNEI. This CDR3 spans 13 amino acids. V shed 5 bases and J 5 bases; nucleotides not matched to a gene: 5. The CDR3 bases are TGTGCCAGCAGTCAGGACAGGGTGAACGAGCAGTACTTC. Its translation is CASSQDRVNEQYF. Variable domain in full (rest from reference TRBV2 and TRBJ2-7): EPEVTQTPSHQVTQMGQEVILRCVPISNHLYFYWYRQILGQKVEFLVSFYNNEISEKSEIFDDQFSVERPDGSNFTLKIRSTKLEDSAMYFCASSQDRVNEQYFGPGTRLTVT.

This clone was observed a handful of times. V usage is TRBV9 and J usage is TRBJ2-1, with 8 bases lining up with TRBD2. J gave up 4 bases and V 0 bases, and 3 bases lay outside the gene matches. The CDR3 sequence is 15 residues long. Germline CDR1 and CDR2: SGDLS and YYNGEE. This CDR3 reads CASSVEVAGYNEQFF. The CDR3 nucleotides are TGTGCCAGCAGCGTAGAGGTAGCGGGATACAATGAGCAGTTCTTC.

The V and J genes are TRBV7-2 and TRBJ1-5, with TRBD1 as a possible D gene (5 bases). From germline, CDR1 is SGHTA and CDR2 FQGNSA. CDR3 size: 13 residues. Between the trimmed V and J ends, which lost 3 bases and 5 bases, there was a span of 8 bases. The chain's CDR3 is CASSLGPYQPQHF. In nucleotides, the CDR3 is TGTGCCAGCAGCTTGGGGCCCTATCAGCCCCAGCATTTT.

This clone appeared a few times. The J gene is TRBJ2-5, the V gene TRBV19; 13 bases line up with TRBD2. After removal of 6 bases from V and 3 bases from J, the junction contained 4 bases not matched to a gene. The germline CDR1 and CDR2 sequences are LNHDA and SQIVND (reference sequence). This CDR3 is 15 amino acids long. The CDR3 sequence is CASRTSGRQEETQYF. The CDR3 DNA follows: TGTGCCAGTAGGACTAGCGGGAGGCAGGAAGAGACCCAGTACTTC.

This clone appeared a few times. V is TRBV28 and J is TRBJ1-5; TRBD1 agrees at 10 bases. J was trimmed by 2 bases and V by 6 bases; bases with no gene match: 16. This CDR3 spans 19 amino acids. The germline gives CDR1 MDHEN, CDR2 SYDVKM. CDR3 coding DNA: TGTGCCAGCAGCACCTTGGGGGTGGGACAGGGGTTCCGCAATCAGCCCCAGCATTTT. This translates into CASSTLGVGQGFRNQPQHF.

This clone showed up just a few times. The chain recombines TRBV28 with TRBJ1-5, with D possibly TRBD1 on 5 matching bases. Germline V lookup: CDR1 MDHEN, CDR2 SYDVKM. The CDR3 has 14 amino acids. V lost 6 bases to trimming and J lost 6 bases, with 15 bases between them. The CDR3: CASRPQGYVQPQHF. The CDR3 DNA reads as TGTGCCAGCAGGCCTCAGGGTTATGTTCAGCCCCAGCATTTT.

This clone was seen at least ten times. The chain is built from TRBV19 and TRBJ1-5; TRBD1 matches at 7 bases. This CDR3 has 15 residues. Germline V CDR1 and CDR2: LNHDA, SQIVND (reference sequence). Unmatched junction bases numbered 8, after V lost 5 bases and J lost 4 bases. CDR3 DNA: TGTGCCAGTAGTCTCAGGACAGGTCGAAATCAGCCCCAGCATTTT. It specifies CASSLRTGRNQPQHF.

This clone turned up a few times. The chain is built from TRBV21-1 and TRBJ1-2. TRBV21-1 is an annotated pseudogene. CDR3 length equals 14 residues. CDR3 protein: CASLRSAGNYGYTF. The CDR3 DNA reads TGTGCCAGCTTGCGGTCGGCGGGTAACTATGGCTACACCTTC.

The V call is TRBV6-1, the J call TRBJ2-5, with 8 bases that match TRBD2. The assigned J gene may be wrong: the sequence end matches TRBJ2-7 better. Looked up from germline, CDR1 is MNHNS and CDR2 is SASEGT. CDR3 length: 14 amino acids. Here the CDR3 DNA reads TGTGCCAGCAGTGTCGGGAGGGGGAACTACGAGCAGTACTTC. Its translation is CASSVGRGNYEQYF.

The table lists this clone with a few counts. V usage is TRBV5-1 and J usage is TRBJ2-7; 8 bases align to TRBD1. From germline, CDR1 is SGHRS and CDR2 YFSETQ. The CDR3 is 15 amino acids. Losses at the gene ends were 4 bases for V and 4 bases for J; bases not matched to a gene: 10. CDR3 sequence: CASSRTGQGLYEQYF. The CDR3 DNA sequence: TGCGCCAGCAGCCGCACCGGACAGGGTCTGTACGAGCAGTACTTC. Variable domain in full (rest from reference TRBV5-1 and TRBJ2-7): KAGVTQTPRYLIKTRGQQVTLSCSPISGHRSVSWYQQTPGQGLQFLFEYFSETQRNKGNFPGRFSGRQFSNSRSEMNVSTLELGDSALYLCASSRTGQGLYEQYFGPGTRLTVT.

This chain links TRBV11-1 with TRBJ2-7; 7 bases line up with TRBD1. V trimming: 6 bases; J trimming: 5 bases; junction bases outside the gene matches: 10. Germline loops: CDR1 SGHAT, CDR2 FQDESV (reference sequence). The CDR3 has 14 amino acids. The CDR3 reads CASRSTGSVHEQYF. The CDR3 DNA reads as TGTGCCAGCAGATCGACAGGGTCGGTTCACGAGCAGTACTTC.

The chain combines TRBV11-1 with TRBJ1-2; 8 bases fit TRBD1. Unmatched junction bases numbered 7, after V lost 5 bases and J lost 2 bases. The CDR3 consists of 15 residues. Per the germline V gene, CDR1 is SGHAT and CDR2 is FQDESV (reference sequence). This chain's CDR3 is CASSPSQGVNYGYTF. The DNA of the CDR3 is TGTGCCAGCAGCCCGTCACAGGGGGTGAACTATGGCTACACCTTC.

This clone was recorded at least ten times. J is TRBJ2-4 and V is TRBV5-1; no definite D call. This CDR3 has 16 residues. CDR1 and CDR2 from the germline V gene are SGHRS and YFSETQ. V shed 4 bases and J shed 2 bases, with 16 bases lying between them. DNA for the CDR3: TGCGCCAGCAGCGACGGATCGGGTCAAACCAAAAACATTCAGTACTTC. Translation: CASSDGSGQTKNIQYF.

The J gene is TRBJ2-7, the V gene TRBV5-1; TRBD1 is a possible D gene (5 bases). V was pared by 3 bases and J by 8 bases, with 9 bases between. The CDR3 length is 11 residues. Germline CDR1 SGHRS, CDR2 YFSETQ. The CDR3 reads CASSYDSKQYF. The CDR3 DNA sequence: TGCGCCAGCAGCTATGACAGCAAGCAGTACTTC.

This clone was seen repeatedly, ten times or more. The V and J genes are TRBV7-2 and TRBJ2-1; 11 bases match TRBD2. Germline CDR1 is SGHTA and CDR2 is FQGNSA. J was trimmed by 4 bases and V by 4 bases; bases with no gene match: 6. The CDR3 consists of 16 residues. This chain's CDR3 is CASSSTGTSGYNEQFF. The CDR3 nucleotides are TGTGCCAGCAGCTCGACCGGGACTAGCGGATACAATGAGCAGTTCTTC.

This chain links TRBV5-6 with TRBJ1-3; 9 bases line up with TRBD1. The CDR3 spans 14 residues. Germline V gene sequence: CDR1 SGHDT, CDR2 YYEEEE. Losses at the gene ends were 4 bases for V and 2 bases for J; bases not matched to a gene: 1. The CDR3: CASSRTGAGNTIYF. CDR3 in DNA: TGTGCCAGCAGCCGGACAGGGGCTGGAAACACCATATATTTT.

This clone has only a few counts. CDR3 residues: CASSRGQGRHYSNQPQHF. CDR3 coding DNA: TGTGCCAGCAGTCGGGGACAGGGGCGCCATTATAGCAATCAGCCCCAGCATTTT. This sequence joins TRBV2 and TRBJ1-5, with 10 bases identical to TRBD1. V dropped 5 bases and J dropped 0; count of bases not matched to a gene: 10. The CDR3 runs to 18 residues. CDR1 and CDR2 from the germline V gene are SNHLY and FYNNEI.

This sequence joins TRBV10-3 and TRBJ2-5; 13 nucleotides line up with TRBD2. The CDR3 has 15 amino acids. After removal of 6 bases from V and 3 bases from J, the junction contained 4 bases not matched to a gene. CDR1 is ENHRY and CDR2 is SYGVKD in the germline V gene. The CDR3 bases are TGTGCCATCAGCCAACTAGCGGGAGGGAAAGAGACCCAGTACTTC. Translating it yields CAISQLAGGKETQYF.